The 27 T cell receptor beta chains presented below share a single source sample, sequenced in a study of patients and donors after allogeneic stem cell transplantation. TCRdb itself ran the RT-PCR reads through MiXCR, one entry per CDR3 protein. The sample has 150,000 to 200,000 distinct CDR3 sequences; about 32% are singletons. Material: blood, either unsorted or a sorted T cell fraction (not recorded which). These TCRs come from a human donor who was either an allogeneic HSCT recipient or a stem cell or donor lymphocyte infusion donor (not recorded which). It is not recorded whose cells these are; they may come from a transplant donor.

The genes are TRBV6-2 or TRBV6-3 and TRBJ1-2; D is uncertain. V was shortened by 7 bases and J by 7 bases, with 10 bases between the two germline ends. Germline V gene data show CDR1 as MNHEY and CDR2 as SVGEGT. The CDR3 runs to 11 residues. The DNA for the CDR3 is TGTGCCAGCATAGGTGTCCGTGGCTACACCTTC. Translated: CASIGVRGYTF.

In regard to this clonotype: A read error may account for a junction end that differs from germline. The chain is built from TRBV7-3 and TRBJ2-3; D perhaps matches TRBD1 (5 bases). The CDR3 length is 14 residues. CDR1 is SGHTA, CDR2 FQGTGA, per germline. This chain's CDR3 is CASSLTSRADTQYF. The CDR3 DNA follows: TGTGCCAGCAGCCTAACCAGCAGGGCGGATACGCAGTATTTT.

The genes are TRBV12-3 or TRBV12-4 and TRBJ1-2, with a possible D match to TRBD1 (5 bases). This CDR3 is built from 13 residues. Trimming removed 6 bases at V and 8 bases at J, with 16 bases between. DNA of the CDR3: TGTGCCAGCAGCCGAGGGACCCTCCTCGGCTACACCTTC. It codes for CASSRGTLLGYTF.

The chain couples TRBV12-3 or TRBV12-4 to TRBJ1-1; D is ambiguous. Trimming removed 6 bases from V and 7 bases from J, with 18 bases in between. The CDR3 loop spans 14 amino acids. The CDR3 loop is CASRSEGWMFEAFF. CDR3 nucleotides: TGTGCCAGCAGGTCAGAAGGGTGGATGTTTGAAGCTTTCTTT.

The rearrangement uses TRBV6-2 or TRBV6-3 and TRBJ2-5; D unclear. The germline V and J ends were trimmed by 2 bases and 9 bases, with 10 bases remaining between them. The CDR3 is made up of 12 amino acids. CDR1 and CDR2 from the germline V gene are MNHEY and SVGEGT. This chain's CDR3 is CASSYPAFSQYF. DNA of the CDR3: TGTGCCAGCAGTTACCCTGCCTTTTCCCAGTACTTC.

The chain joins TRBV13 to TRBJ1-2; 12 bases are a match to TRBD1. Germline V gene lookup returns CDR1 PRHDT and CDR2 FYEKMQ (reference sequence). This CDR3 is 14 amino acids long. V was pared by 6 bases and J by 6 bases, with 5 bases of the junction left unmatched. CDR3 sequence: CASREGTGGHGYTF. The CDR3 DNA reads as TGTGCCAGCAGGGAAGGGACAGGGGGCCATGGCTACACCTTC.

This clonotype was detected only a few times. J is TRBJ1-1 and V is TRBV14; D not certain. Trimming took 4 bases from V and 0 from J, leaving 6 bases between them. This CDR3 is built from 13 residues. Germline V gives CDR1 SGHDN, CDR2 FVKESK. The CDR3 DNA is TGTGCCAGCAGCCCTTCAATGAACACTGAAGCTTTCTTT. This encodes CASSPSMNTEAFF.

The V gene is TRBV7-9, the J gene TRBJ2-3; 8 bases are a match to TRBD2. The J segment lost 5 bases and the V segment lost 2 bases, leaving 9 bases of the junction unmatched. Per the germline V gene, CDR1 is SEHNR and CDR2 is FQNEAQ (reference sequence). The CDR3 covers 16 residues. CDR3: CASSLRGGVVGDTQYF. The CDR3 DNA follows: TGTGCCAGCAGCTTACGGGGGGGAGTAGTAGGAGATACGCAGTATTTT.

This clonotype was seen a handful of times. This chain links TRBV4-2 with TRBJ2-7; D gene uncertain. Trimming took 5 bases from V and 3 from J, leaving 5 bases between them. CDR1 and CDR2 from the germline V gene are LGHNA and YNFKEQ. This CDR3 is 11 amino acids long. The CDR3 loop reads CASSARYEQYF. As DNA, the CDR3 is TGTGCCAGCAGCGCCCGCTACGAGCAGTACTTC.

The chain is built from TRBV30 and TRBJ2-3; D is undetermined. The CDR3 spans 14 residues. The germline V gene has CDR1 GTSNPN and CDR2 SVGIG (reference sequence). The germline V and J ends were trimmed by 0 bases and 4 bases, with 11 bases remaining between them. CDR3 loop: CAWSVSASSDTQYF. Written as DNA, the CDR3 is TGTGCCTGGAGTGTAAGCGCTTCCTCAGATACGCAGTATTTT. The whole variable domain, remainder taken from reference TRBV30 and TRBJ2-3, is SQTIHQWPATLVQPVGSPLSLECTVEGTSNPNLYWYRQAAGRGLQLLFYSVGIGQISSEVPQNLSASRPQDRQFILSSKKLLLSDSGFYLCAWSVSASSDTQYFGPGTRLTVL.

This clonotype was detected only a few times. The CDR3 is CASSLSDSFYGYTF. CDR3 bases: TGTGCCAGCAGCCTGTCGGATTCCTTCTATGGCTACACCTTC. The chain employs TRBV12-3 or TRBV12-4 and TRBJ1-2; D is undetermined. The CDR3 spans 14 residues. V lost 6 bases and J lost 4, with 15 bases in between.

The chain links TRBV29-1 to TRBJ2-5, with no clear D. Per the germline V gene, CDR1 is SQVTM and CDR2 is ANQGSEA. This CDR3 is 13 amino acids long. V was trimmed by 1 base and J by 5 bases, leaving 11 bases between them. DNA for the CDR3: TGCAGCGTTGAAGCCCCGATCTGGGAGACCCAGTACTTC. The encoded protein is CSVEAPIWETQYF. Full variable domain (missing parts from reference TRBV29-1 and TRBJ2-5): SAVISQKPSRDICQRGTSLTIQCQVDSQVTMMFWYRQQPGQSLTLIATANQGSEATYESGFVIDKFPISRPNLTFSTLTVSNMSPEDSSIYLCSVEAPIWETQYFGPGTRLLVL.

This clonotype was counted at least ten times. CDR3 bases: TGTGCCAGCAGCGAGTATGGCTACACCTTC. It codes for CASSEYGYTF. The rearrangement uses TRBV6-1 and TRBJ1-2; D is ambiguous. V dropped 6 bases and J dropped 5 bases, with 4 bases sitting between them. Looked up from germline, CDR1 is MNHNS and CDR2 is SASEGT. The CDR3 extends over 10 amino acids.

V is TRBV6-5 and J is TRBJ1-5; a possible D gene is TRBD1 (6 bases). CDR1 MNHEY and CDR2 SVGAGI come from the germline V gene. The V end lost 5 bases, the J end lost 4 bases, and 12 bases lay between the germline ends. This CDR3 comprises 14 residues. CDR3 in DNA: TGTGCCAGCAGTCAGCTTCAGGGGAATCAGCCCCAGCATTTT. Translated: CASSQLQGNQPQHF.

The chain carries TRBV7-6 and TRBJ2-5; D remains unclear. The CDR3 totals 13 residues. V was cut by 7 bases and J by 3 bases, with 12 bases left in between. Germline V CDR1 and CDR2: SGHVS, FNYEAQ. The CDR3 coding sequence is TGTGCCAGCAACCCCTGGACGGAAGAGACCCAGTACTTC. Residues: CASNPWTEETQYF. Looking up the rest from reference TRBV7-6 and TRBJ2-5 gives the full variable domain: GAGVSQSPRYKVTKRGQDVALRCDPISGHVSLYWYRQALGQGPEFLTYFNYEAQQDKSGLPNDRFSAERPEGSISTLTIQRTEQRDSAMYRCASNPWTEETQYFGPGTRLLVL.

The chain couples TRBV4-3 to TRBJ2-2, with 7 positions matching TRBD2. The V segment lost 1 base and the J segment 7 bases; nucleotides outside the gene matches: 15. The CDR3 totals 18 residues. CDR1 and CDR2 (germline): LGHNA, YSLEER. DNA for the CDR3: TGCGCCAGCAGCCAAGGCGTTGCGAGACTAGCCTTCGGCGGGGAGCTGTTTTTT. Translation: CASSQGVARLAFGGELFF.

This clonotype was counted ten times or more. The genes are TRBV12-3 or TRBV12-4 and TRBJ1-5; TRBD1 agrees at 8 bases. Trimming took 5 bases from V and 3 from J; bases not matched to a gene: 6. The CDR3 is 15 residues long. This CDR3 reads CASSPTGAPNQPQHF. CDR3 sequence (DNA): TGTGCCAGCAGTCCGACAGGGGCCCCCAATCAGCCCCAGCATTTT.

The chain is built from TRBV28 and TRBJ1-5; TRBD1 matches 8 bases. V was pared by 5 bases and J by 4 bases, with 7 bases of the junction left unmatched. Germline loops: CDR1 MDHEN, CDR2 SYDVKM. The CDR3 length is 15 residues. Here the CDR3 DNA reads TGTGCCAGCAGTCGCGGACAGGGTCGGAATCAGCCCCAGCATTTT. Protein product: CASSRGQGRNQPQHF. Together with reference TRBV28 and TRBJ1-5, the CDR3 gives the full variable domain: DVKVTQSSRYLVKRTGEKVFLECVQDMDHENMFWYRQDPGLGLRLIYFSYDVKMKEKGDIPEGYSVSREKKERFSLILESASTNQTSMYLCASSRGQGRNQPQHFGDGTRLSIL.

The chain employs TRBV20-1 and TRBJ2-7, with D perhaps matching TRBD1 (5 bases). Trimming pared 0 bases from V and 2 bases from J, leaving 14 bases between. Germline CDR1 reads DFQATT; CDR2 reads SNEGSKA (reference sequence). The CDR3 consists of 15 residues. The CDR3 protein is CSAREFREPTYEQYF. For the CDR3, the DNA is TGCAGTGCTAGAGAGTTCAGGGAACCTACCTACGAGCAGTACTTC.

This clonotype was picked up a small number of times. V is TRBV9 and J is TRBJ1-4, with 10 bases that match TRBD1. With V trimmed by 3 bases and J by 5 bases, 10 bases remained unmatched. CDR3 length: 17 residues. The germline V gene encodes CDR1 SGDLS and CDR2 YYNGEE. For the CDR3, the DNA is TGTGCCAGCAGCGGAAGGCTGACAGGGGGCCGGAATGAAAAACTGTTTTTT. Protein product: CASSGRLTGGRNEKLFF.

The V gene is TRBV29-1, the J gene TRBJ1-2; no reliable D call. This CDR3 is built from 11 residues. The V gene's germline CDR1 is SQVTM and CDR2 ANQGSEA. Trimming took off 8 bases at V and 6 bases at J, with 13 bases between the two ends. CDR3 nucleotide sequence: TGCAGCCTCCGTTTGGTAAATGGCTACACCTTC. It yields the protein CSLRLVNGYTF.

A few counts support this clonotype. The chain carries TRBV5-1 and TRBJ2-3; TRBD1 matches at 7 bases. The CDR3 loop spans 13 amino acids. Germline V gives CDR1 SGHRS, CDR2 YFSETQ. Trimming at V came to 6 bases and at J to 2 bases, leaving 3 bases not matched to a gene. The CDR3 protein is CASKEGATDTQYF. DNA of the CDR3: TGCGCCAGCAAAGAGGGGGCCACAGATACGCAGTATTTT.

This clonotype has a single count. V usage is TRBV6-5 and J usage is TRBJ2-4; 8 positions match TRBD2. From germline, CDR1 is MNHEY and CDR2 SVGAGI. This CDR3 is built from 16 residues. The ends lost 7 bases at V and 0 bases at J; junction bases unmatched: 8. The DNA of the CDR3 is TGTGCCAGCAATTTAATTAGCGGGGAAGCCAAAAACATTCAGTACTTC. As protein: CASNLISGEAKNIQYF.

The genes are TRBV5-1 and TRBJ1-2; unclear D gene. The ends were cut back, 0 bases at V and 7 bases at J, with 10 bases in the middle. This CDR3 is 13 amino acids long. CDR1 and CDR2 from the germline V gene are SGHRS and YFSETQ. This CDR3 is CASSLAQWGGYTF. Written as DNA, the CDR3 is TGCGCCAGCAGCTTGGCACAGTGGGGTGGCTACACCTTC. The whole variable domain, filled in from reference TRBV5-1 and TRBJ1-2, reads KAGVTQTPRYLIKTRGQQVTLSCSPISGHRSVSWYQQTPGQGLQFLFEYFSETQRNKGNFPGRFSGRQFSNSRSEMNVSTLELGDSALYLCASSLAQWGGYTFGSGTRLTVV.

The sample holds one count of this clonotype. The gene calls are TRBV28 and TRBJ2-3; 7 bases fit TRBD1. Germline loops: CDR1 MDHEN, CDR2 SYDVKM. The CDR3 has 15 amino acids. The J segment lost 4 bases and the V segment lost 4 bases, leaving 8 bases of the junction unmatched. The DNA of the CDR3 is TGTGCCAGCAGTTCCCAGGGGGTTGGCGCAGATACGCAGTATTTT. Translated: CASSSQGVGADTQYF.

This clonotype was seen a few times. V and J are TRBV10-3 and TRBJ2-5, with 10 bases lining up with TRBD2. Trimming at V came to 2 bases and at J to 5 bases, leaving 8 bases not matched to a gene. The CDR3 is 16 residues long. In germline, CDR1 is ENHRY, CDR2 SYGVKD. In DNA form, the CDR3 reads TGTGCCATCAGTGAGCCCGGGACTAGCGAGACGGAGACCCAGTACTTC. This codes for CAISEPGTSETETQYF.

The J gene is TRBJ2-7, the V gene TRBV20-1, with 7 bases matching TRBD1. The CDR3 is 14 amino acids. The V segment lost 6 bases and the J segment 3 bases; nucleotides outside the gene matches: 11. In germline, CDR1 is DFQATT, CDR2 SNEGSKA (reference sequence). CDR3 sequence reads: CSANPQGTSYEQYF. The CDR3 DNA follows: TGCAGTGCCAACCCACAGGGGACGAGCTACGAGCAGTACTTC.